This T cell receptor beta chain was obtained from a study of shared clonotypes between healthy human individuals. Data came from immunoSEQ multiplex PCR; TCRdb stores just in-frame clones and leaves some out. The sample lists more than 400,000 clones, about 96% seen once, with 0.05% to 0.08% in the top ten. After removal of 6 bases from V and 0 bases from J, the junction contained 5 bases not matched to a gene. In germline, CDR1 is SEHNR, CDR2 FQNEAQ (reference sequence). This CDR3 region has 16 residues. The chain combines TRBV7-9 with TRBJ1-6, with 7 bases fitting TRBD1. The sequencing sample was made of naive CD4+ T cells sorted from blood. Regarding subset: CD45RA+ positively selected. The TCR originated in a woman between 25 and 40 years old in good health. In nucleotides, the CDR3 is TGTGCCAGCAGTGGGGGACAGAGCTCCTATAATTCACCCCTCCACTTT. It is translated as CASSGGQSSYNSPLHF.